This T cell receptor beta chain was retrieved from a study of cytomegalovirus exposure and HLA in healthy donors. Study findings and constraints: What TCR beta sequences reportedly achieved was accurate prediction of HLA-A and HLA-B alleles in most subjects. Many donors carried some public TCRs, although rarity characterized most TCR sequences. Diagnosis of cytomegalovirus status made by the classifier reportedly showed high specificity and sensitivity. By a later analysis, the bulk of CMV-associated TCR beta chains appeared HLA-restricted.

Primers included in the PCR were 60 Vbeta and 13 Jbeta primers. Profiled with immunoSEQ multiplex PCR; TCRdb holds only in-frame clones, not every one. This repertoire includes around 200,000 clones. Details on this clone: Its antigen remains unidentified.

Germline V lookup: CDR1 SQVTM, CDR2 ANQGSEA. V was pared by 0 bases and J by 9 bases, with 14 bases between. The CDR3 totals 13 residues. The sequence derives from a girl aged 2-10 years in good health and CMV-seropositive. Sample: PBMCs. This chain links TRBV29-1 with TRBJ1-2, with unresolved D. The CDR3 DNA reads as TGCAGCGTTGAAGAGTTAACAACGAGGAGCTACACCTTC. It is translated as CSVEELTTRSYTF.